One TCR beta chain is described in this entry. What it recognizes is unknown. These data belong to a study of PD-1 blockade in mismatch repair-deficient tumors. Time point specified: 10-day in vitro stimulation with candidate neoantigen peptide 5. The method was immunoSEQ multiplex PCR; TCRdb's version includes in-frame clones alone and lacks a portion of them. The table includes approximately 15,000 clones, 84% detected once. Trimming took off 1 base at V and 3 bases at J, with 9 bases between the two ends. This CDR3 has 14 amino acids. In germline, CDR1 is SGHTA, CDR2 FQGTGA. Sequenced here: cells cultured in vitro, sampled from a patient treated with pembrolizumab. The origin of this receptor is an adult with mismatch repair-deficient cancer. The chain uses TRBV7-3 and TRBJ1-1, with D unclear. The CDR3, as DNA: TGTGCCAGCAGCTTAATCGGGAGGGACACTGAAGCTTTCTTT. Translation gives CASSLIGRDTEAFF.